This TCR beta chain originates from a study of blood T cells in healthy people across ages. V was pared by 3 bases and J by 8 bases, with 11 bases between. The V gene's germline CDR1 is SNHLY and CDR2 FYNNEI. This CDR3 has 14 residues. This clonotype was seen only a few times. A second PCR of about 7 to 12 cycles used a sample-barcoded 5' primer and a J-beta primer mix. TCRdb called the 5' RACE reads again in MiXCR, with one record for every CDR3 protein. The sample has about 1,500,000 distinct CDR3 sequences, roughly 30% seen once. J is TRBJ1-6 and V is TRBV2; D gene uncertain. Material: blood. The sequence derives from a woman in her 30s in good health. The CDR3 spells CASSDRFGDSPLHF. The DNA of the CDR3 is TGTGCCAGCAGTGATCGGTTTGGAGATTCACCCCTCCACTTT.